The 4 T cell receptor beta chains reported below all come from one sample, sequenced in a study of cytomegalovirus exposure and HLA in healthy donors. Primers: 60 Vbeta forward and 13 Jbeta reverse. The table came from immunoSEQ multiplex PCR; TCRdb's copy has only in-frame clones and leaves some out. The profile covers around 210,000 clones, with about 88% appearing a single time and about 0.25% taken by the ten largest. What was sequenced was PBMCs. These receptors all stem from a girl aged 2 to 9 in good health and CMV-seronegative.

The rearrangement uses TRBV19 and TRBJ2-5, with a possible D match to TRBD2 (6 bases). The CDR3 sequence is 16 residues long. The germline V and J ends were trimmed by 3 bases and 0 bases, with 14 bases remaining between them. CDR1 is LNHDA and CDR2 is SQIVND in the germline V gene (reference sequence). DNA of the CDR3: TGTGCCAGTAGTATGGGGAGGACCACGAACCAAGAGACCCAGTACTTC. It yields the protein CASSMGRTTNQETQYF. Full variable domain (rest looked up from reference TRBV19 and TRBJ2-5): DGGITQSPKYLFRKEGQNVTLSCEQNLNHDAMYWYRQDPGQGLRLIYYSQIVNDFQKGDIAEGYSVSREKKESFPLTVTSAQKNPTAFYLCASSMGRTTNQETQYFGPGTRLLVL.

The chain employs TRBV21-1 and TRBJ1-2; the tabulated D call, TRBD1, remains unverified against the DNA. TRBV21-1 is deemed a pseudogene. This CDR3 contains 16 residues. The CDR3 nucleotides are TGTGCCAGCAGCACCCAACCGGCTACAGGTGTCTATGGCTACACCTTC. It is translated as CASSTQPATGVYGYTF.

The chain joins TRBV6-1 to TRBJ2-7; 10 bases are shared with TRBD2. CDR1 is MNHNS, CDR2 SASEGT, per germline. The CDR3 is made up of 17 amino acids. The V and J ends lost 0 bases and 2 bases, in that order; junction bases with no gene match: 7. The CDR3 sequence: CASSEAETSGFPYEQYF. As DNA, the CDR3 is TGTGCCAGCAGTGAAGCCGAGACTAGCGGGTTCCCCTACGAGCAGTACTTC.

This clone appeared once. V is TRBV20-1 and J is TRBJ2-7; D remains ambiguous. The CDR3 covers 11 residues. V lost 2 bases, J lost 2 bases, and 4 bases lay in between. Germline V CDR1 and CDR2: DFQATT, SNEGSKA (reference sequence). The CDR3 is CSARLTYEQYF. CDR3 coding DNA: TGCAGTGCTAGACTAACCTACGAGCAGTACTTC.